This TCR beta chain is drawn from a study of T cell changes during pregnancy in multiple sclerosis (dated by TCRdb to between 2018 and 2021). Regarding the complete study: In women with multiple sclerosis, the researchers looked at how the T cell repertoire shifted as pregnancy progressed.

Comments on this clone: No cognate antigen has been identified for it. There are no base qualities to consult, and no much larger clone falls within one base.

The library relied on the immunoSEQ multiplex PCR assay. In its TCRdb copy, this immuneACCESS table keeps in-frame sequences only and misses some clones. Where compared with another copy, unresolved V genes explain less than half of these, and the others have no known cause. Present in this sample are about 69,000 clones, around 94% of which were seen just once. Roughly 1.9% of the sample is taken by the ten largest. Based on the germline V gene, the CDR1 and CDR2 sequences are SGHRS and YFSETQ. Spanning cysteine to phenylalanine, the CDR3 consists of 15 amino acids. The read is trimmed to its CDR3 DNA, 45 bases read in frame from base 1. The germline V end is reduced by 4 bases and the J end by 11 bases; junction bases left unmatched: 14.

The TCR was taken from a female donor in good health, enrolled as a control in a pregnancy study. The chain is assembled from TRBV5-1 and TRBJ1-4; TRBD1 lines up with 7 middle nucleotides. Sequences were derived from peripheral blood, sampled in the third trimester of pregnancy. The DNA sequence is TGCGCCAGCAGCCGTTCTGACAGGGAGATCGGGAAACTGTTTTTT. It translates as CASSRSDREIGKLFF.